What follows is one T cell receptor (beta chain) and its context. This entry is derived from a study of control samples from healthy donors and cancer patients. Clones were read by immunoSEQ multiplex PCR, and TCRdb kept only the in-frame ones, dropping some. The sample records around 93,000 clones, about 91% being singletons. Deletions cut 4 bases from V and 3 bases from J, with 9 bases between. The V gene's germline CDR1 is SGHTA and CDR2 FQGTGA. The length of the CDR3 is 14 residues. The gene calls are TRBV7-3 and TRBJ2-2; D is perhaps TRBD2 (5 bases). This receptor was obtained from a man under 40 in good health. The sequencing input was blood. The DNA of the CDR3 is TGTGCCAGCAGCTCGGACTCCTACACCGGGGAGCTGTTTTTT. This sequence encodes CASSSDSYTGELFF.